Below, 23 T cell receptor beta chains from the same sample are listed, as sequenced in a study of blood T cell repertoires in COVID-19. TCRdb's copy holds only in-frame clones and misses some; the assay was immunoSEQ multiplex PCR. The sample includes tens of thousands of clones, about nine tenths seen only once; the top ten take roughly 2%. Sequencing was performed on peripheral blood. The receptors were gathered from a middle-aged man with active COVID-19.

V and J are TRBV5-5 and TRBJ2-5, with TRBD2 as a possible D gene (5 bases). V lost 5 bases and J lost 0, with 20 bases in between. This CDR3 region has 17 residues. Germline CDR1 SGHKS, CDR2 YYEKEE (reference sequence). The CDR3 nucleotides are TGTGCCAGCAGGTCCGTGCGGGCAGGTAACGACCAAGAGACCCAGTACTTC. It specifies CASRSVRAGNDQETQYF.

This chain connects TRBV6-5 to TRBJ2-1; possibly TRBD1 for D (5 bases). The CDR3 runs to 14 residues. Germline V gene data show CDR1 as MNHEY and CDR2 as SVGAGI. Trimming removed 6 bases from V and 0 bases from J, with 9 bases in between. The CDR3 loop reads CASRGQNSYNEQFF. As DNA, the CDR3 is TGTGCCAGCAGGGGGCAGAACTCCTACAATGAGCAGTTCTTC.

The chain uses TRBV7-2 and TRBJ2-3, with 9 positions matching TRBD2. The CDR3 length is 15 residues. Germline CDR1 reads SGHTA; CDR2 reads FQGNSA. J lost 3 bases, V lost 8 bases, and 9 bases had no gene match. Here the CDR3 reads CASASHSGGTDTQYF. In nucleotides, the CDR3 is TGTGCCAGCGCATCGCACAGCGGGGGGACAGATACGCAGTATTTT.

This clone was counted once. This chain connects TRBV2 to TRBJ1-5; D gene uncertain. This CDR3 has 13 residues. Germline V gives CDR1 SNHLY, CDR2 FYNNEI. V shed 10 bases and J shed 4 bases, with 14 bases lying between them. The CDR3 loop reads CATSGSGNQPQHF. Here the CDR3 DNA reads TGTGCCACCTCGGGTAGTGGGAATCAGCCCCAGCATTTT.

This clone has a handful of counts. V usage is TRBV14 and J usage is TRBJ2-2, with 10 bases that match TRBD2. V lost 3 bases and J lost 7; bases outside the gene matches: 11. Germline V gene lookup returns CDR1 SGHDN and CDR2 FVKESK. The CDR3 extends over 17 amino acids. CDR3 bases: TGTGCCAGCAGCCAGGTAATGGGGACTAGCGTCGGCGGGGAGCTGTTTTTT. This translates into CASSQVMGTSVGGELFF.

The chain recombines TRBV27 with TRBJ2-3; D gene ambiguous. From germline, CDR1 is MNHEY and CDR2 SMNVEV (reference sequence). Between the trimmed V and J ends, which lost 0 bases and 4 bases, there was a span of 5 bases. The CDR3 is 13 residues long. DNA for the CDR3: TGTGCCAGCAGTTTATCGAGGTCAGATACGCAGTATTTT. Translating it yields CASSLSRSDTQYF.

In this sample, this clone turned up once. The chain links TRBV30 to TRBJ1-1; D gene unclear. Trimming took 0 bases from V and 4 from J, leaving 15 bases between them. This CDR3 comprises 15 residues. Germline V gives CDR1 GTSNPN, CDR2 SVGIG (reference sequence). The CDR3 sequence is CAWSVFLGFGTEAFF. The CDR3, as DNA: TGTGCCTGGAGTGTATTTTTGGGCTTCGGCACTGAAGCTTTCTTT.

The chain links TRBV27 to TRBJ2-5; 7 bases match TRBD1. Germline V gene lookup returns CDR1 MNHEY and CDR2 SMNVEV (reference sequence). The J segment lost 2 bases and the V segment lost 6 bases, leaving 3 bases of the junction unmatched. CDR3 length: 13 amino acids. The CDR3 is CASRGQAQETQYF. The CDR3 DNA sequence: TGTGCCAGCAGAGGACAGGCACAAGAGACCCAGTACTTC.

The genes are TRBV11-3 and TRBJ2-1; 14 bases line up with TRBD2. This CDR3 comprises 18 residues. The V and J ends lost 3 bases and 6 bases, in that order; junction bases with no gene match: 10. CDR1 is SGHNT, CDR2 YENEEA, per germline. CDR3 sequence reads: CASSLELTSGREINEQFF. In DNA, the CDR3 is TGTGCCAGCAGCTTGGAGTTGACTAGCGGGAGGGAGATCAATGAGCAGTTCTTC.

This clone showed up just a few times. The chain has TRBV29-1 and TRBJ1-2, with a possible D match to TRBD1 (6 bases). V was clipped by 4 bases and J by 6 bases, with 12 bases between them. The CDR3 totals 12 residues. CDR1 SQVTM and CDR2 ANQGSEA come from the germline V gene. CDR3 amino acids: CSVGNRVDGYTF. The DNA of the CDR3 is TGCAGCGTTGGAAACAGGGTTGATGGCTACACCTTC.

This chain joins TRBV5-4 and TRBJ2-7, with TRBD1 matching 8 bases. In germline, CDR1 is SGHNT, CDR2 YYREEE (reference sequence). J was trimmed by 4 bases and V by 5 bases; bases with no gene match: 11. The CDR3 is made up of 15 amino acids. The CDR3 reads CASRGGTGPLYEQYF. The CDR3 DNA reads TGTGCCAGCAGAGGCGGGACAGGCCCTTTGTACGAGCAGTACTTC.

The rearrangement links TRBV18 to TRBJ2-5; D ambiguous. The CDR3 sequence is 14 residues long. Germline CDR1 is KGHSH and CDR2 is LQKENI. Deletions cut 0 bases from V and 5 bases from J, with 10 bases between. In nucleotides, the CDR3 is TGTGCCAGCTCACCACCCGGAAGCAGGGAGACCCAGTACTTC. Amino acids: CASSPPGSRETQYF.

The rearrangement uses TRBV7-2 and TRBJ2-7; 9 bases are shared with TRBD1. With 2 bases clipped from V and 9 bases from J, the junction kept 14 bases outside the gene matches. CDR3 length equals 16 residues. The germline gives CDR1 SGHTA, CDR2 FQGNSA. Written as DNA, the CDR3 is TGTGCCAGCAGCTTAACGGGACAGGGCCGCCTAAGCGGGCAGTACTTC. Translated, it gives CASSLTGQGRLSGQYF.

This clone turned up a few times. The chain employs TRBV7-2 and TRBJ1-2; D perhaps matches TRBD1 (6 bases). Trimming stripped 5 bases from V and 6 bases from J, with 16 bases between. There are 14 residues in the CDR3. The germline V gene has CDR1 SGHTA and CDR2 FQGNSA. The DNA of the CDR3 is TGTGCCAGCAGCCGGATCACAGGGACGGATGGCTACACCTTC. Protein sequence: CASSRITGTDGYTF.

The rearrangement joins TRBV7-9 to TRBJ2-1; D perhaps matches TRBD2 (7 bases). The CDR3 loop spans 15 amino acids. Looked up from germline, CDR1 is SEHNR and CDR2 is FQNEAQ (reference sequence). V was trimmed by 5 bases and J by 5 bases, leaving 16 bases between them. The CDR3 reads CASSHRGAYNNEQFF. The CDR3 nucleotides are TGTGCCAGCAGCCATCGGGGGGCTTATAACAATGAGCAGTTCTTC.

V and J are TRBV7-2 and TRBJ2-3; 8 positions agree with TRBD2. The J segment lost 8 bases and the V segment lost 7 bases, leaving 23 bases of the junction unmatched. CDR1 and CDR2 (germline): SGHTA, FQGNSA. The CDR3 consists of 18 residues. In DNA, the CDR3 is TGTGCCAGCAACGGACGGGGGGGCTCAGGCTCCTCTGCAGGTACGCAGTATTTT. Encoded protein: CASNGRGGSGSSAGTQYF.

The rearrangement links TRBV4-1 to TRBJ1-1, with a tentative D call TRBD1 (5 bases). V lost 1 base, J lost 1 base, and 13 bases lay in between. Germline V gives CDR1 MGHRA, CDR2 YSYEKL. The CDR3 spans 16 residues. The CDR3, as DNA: TGCGCCAGCAGCCAAGGTCAGGGTCGGACGAACACTGAAGCTTTCTTT. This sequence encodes CASSQGQGRTNTEAFF.

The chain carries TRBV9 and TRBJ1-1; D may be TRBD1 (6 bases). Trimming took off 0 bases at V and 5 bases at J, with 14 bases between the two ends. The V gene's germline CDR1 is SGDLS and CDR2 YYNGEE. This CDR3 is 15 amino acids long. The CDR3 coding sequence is TGTGCCAGCAGCGTAGAAGGGTCAGGGACAACTGAAGCTTTCTTT. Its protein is CASSVEGSGTTEAFF.

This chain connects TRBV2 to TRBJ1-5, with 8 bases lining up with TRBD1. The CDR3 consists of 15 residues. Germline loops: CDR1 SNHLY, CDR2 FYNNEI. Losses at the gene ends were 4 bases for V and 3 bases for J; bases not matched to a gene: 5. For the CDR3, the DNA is TGTGCCAGCAGTGGACAGGGGAGTGACAATCAGCCCCAGCATTTT. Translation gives CASSGQGSDNQPQHF.

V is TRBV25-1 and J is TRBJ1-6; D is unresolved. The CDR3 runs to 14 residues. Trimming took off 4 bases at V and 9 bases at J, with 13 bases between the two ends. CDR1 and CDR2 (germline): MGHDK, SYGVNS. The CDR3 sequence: CASSVPGVGSPLHF. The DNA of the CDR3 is TGTGCCAGCAGTGTCCCGGGAGTGGGTTCACCCCTCCACTTT.

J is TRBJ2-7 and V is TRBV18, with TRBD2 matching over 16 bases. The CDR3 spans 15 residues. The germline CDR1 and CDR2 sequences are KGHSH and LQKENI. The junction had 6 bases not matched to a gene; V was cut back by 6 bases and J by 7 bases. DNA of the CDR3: TGTGCCAGCTCCCCAGGGACTAGCGGGAGGGCGGAGCAGTACTTC. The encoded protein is CASSPGTSGRAEQYF. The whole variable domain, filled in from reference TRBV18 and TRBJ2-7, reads NAGVMQNPRHLVRRRGQEARLRCSPMKGHSHVYWYRQLPEEGLKFMVYLQKENIIDESGMPKERFSAEFPKEGPSILRIQQVVRGDSAAYFCASSPGTSGRAEQYFGPGTRLTVT.

CDR3 loop: CASQGYQETQYF. The DNA for the CDR3 is TGTGCCAGCCAGGGTTACCAAGAGACCCAGTACTTC. The chain has TRBV6-5 and TRBJ2-5, with D maybe TRBD1 (5 bases). The V end lost 8 bases, the J end lost 0 bases, and 7 bases lay between the germline ends. The CDR3 spans 12 residues. Germline V CDR1 and CDR2: MNHEY, SVGAGI.

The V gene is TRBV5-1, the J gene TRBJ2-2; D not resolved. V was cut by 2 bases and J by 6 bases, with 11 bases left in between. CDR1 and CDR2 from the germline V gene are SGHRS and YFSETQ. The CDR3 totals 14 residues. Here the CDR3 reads CASSFGSEAGELFF. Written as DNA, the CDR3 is TGCGCCAGCAGCTTCGGTAGTGAGGCCGGGGAGCTGTTTTTT.